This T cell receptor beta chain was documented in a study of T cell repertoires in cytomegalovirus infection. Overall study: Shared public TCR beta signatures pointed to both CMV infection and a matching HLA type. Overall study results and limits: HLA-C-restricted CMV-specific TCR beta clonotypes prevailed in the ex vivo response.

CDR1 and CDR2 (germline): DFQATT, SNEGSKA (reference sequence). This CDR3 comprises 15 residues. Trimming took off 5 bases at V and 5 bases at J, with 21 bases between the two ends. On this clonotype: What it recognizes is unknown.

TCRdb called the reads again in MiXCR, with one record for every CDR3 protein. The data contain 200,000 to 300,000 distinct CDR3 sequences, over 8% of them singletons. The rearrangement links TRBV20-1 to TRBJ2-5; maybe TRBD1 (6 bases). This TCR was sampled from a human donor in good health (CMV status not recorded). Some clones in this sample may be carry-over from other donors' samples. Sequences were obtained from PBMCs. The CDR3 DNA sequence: TGCAGTGCTTCGGGATCATTACGACAGGTGGAGACCCAGTACTTC. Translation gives CSASGSLRQVETQYF.